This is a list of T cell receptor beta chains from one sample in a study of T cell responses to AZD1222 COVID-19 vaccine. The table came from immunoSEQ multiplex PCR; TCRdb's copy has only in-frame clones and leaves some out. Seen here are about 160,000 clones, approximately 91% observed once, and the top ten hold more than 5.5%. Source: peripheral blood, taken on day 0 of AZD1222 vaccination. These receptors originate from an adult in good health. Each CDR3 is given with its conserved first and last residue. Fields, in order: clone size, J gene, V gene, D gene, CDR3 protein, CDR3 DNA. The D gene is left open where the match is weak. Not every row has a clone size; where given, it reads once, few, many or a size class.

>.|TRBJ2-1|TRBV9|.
CASSDQEYNEQFF
TGTGCCTCATCTGACCAGGAATACAATGAGCAGTTCTTC
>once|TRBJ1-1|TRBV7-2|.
CASSDRRTEAFF
TGTGCCAGCAGCGATCGACGGACTGAAGCTTTCTTT
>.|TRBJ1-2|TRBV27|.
CASSLNRAVAGYTF
TGTGCCAGCAGTTTGAACAGGGCGGTTGCAGGCTACACCTTC
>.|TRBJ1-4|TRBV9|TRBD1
CASSSDRDITNEKLFF
TGTGCCAGCAGCTCCGACAGGGACATAACTAATGAAAAACTGTTTTTT
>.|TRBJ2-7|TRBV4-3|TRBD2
CASSQWTSGTYEQYF
TGCGCCAGCAGCCAGTGGACTAGCGGGACGTACGAGCAGTACTTC
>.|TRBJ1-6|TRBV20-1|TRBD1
CSASPTGDGNSPLHF
TGCAGTGCTAGTCCGACAGGGGACGGTAATTCACCCCTCCACTTT
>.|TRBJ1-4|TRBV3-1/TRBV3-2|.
CASSTIVSAGEKLFF
TGTGCCAGCAGCACCATCGTTTCGGCCGGGGAAAAACTGTTTTTT
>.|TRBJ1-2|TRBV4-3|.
CASSQEEATYGYTF
TGCGCCAGCAGCCAAGAGGAGGCAACCTATGGCTACACCTTC
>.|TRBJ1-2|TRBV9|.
CASSVGGWHTF
TGTGCCAGCAGCGTAGGGGGTTGGCACACCTTC
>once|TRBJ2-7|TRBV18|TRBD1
CASSFRDSYEQYF
TGTGCCAGCTCCTTTCGGGACAGCTACGAGCAGTACTTC
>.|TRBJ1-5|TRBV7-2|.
CASSSSPIKGGAQHF
TGTGCCAGCAGCTCCTCCCCAATTAAGGGTGGGGCCCAGCATTTT
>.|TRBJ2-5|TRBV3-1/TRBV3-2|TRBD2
CASSQGVAGGRKTQYF
TGTGCCAGCAGCCAAGGCGTAGCGGGAGGAAGAAAGACCCAGTACTTC
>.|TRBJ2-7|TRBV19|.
CASSSNELAVEQYF
TGTGCCAGTAGTTCGAACGAGCTGGCGGTTGAGCAGTACTTC
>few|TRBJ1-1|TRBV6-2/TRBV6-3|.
CASSYLGPQGAFF
TGTGCCAGCAGTTATCTCGGCCCGCAGGGAGCTTTCTTT
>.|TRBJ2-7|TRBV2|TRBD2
CASSSSLRHALAGSPQYF
TGTGCCAGCAGTTCTTCCCTTCGCCATGCGCTAGCGGGAAGCCCGCAGTACTTC
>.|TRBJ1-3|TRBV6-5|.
CASRPKGTSGNTIYF
TGTGCCAGCAGGCCTAAAGGGACTTCTGGAAACACCATATATTTT
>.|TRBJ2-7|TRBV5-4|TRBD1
CASSLGPPGQGYEQYF
TGTGCCAGCAGCTTGGGCCCTCCGGGACAGGGCTACGAGCAGTACTTC
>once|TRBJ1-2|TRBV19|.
CASTPNGQGQGIYGYTF
TGTGCCAGTACCCCCAATGGTCAGGGGCAAGGGATCTATGGCTACACCTTC
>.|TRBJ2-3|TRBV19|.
CASSLATVSTDTQYF
TGTGCCAGTAGTTTGGCGACAGTCAGCACAGATACGCAGTATTTT
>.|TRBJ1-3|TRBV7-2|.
CASSPHRGLGNTIYF
TGTGCCAGCAGCCCACATCGGGGGTTAGGGAACACCATATATTTT
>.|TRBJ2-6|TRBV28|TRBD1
CASSMGQHLSGANVLTF
TGTGCCAGCAGTATGGGACAGCATCTCTCTGGGGCCAACGTCCTGACTTTC
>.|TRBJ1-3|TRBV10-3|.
CAISGPGVSGNTIYF
TGTGCCATCAGTGGGCCGGGGGTCTCTGGAAACACCATATATTTT
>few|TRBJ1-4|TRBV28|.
CASRSNRDLFF
TGTGCCAGCAGATCTAACAGGGATTTGTTTTTT
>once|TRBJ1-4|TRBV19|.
CASSMPIVAGGEKLFF
TGTGCCAGTAGTATGCCCATCGTGGCTGGAGGTGAAAAACTGTTTTTT
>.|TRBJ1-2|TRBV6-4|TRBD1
CASTPGQGALGYGYTF
TGTGCCAGCACCCCGGGACAGGGGGCTTTGGGCTATGGCTACACCTTC
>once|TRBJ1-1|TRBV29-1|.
CSVEGLTGKRTEAFF
TGCAGCGTTGAGGGGCTCACAGGGAAGAGGACTGAAGCTTTCTTT
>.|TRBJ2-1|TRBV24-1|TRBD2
CATSPGLAGNEQFF
TGTGCCACCAGCCCGGGACTAGCGGGGAATGAGCAGTTCTTC
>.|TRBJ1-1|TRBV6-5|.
CASSYGLGPGTEAFF
TGTGCCAGCAGTTACGGGTTGGGGCCGGGCACTGAAGCTTTCTTT
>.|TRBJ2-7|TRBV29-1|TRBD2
CSVVAGGTHEQYF
TGCAGCGTTGTAGCGGGAGGCACCCACGAGCAGTACTTC
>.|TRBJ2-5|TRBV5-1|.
CASSLLTGVQETQYF
TGCGCCAGCAGCTTACTAACGGGGGTACAAGAGACCCAGTACTTC
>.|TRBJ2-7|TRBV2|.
CASSEHRGSIYEQYF
TGTGCCAGCAGTGAACATCGGGGTTCTATCTACGAGCAGTACTTC
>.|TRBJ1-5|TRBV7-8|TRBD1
CASSLWGQVNQPQHF
TGTGCCAGCAGCTTATGGGGACAGGTCAATCAGCCCCAGCATTTT
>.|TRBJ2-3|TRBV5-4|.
CASSLDPTSTDTQYF
TGTGCCAGCAGCTTGGACCCTACTAGCACAGATACGCAGTATTTT
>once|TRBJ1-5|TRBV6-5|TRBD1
CASRHGQGTKPQHF
TGTGCCAGCAGACACGGACAGGGGACTAAGCCCCAGCATTTT
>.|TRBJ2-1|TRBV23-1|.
CASSQSAYNEQFF
TGCGCCAGCAGTCAATCGGCCTACAATGAGCAGTTCTTC
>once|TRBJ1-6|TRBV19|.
CASKHQGSPLHF
TGTGCCAGTAAGCATCAGGGTTCACCCCTCCACTTT
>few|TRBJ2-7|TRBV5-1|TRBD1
CASRDPIDRAYEQYF
TGCGCCAGCAGGGACCCCATTGACAGGGCCTACGAGCAGTACTTC
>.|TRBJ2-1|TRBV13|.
CASSLEGDPYNEQFF
TGTGCCAGCAGCCTCGAGGGGGACCCTTACAATGAGCAGTTCTTC
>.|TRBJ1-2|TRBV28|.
CASSAPSAGYTF
TGTGCCAGCAGTGCCCCATCTGCGGGCTACACCTTC
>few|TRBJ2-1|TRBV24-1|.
CATTGSSALNEQFF
TGTGCCACCACCGGGTCCTCGGCCCTCAATGAGCAGTTCTTC
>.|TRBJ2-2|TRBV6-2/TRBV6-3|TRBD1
CASSVMGQGNTGELFF
TGTGCCAGCAGTGTAATGGGACAGGGAAACACCGGGGAGCTGTTTTTT
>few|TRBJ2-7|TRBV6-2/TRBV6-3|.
CASSKTPPFTGGVSYEQYF
TGTGCCAGCAGCAAAACCCCACCGTTCACTGGCGGGGTCTCTTACGAGCAGTACTTC
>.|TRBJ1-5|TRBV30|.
CAWSVAGDQPQHF
TGTGCCTGGAGTGTAGCTGGGGATCAGCCCCAGCATTTT
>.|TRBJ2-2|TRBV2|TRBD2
CASSSGPSGSGSGELFF
TGTGCCAGCAGTTCAGGCCCTAGCGGGAGCGGTTCCGGGGAGCTGTTTTTT
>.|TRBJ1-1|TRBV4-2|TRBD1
CASSHARTGGMNTEAFF
TGTGCCAGCAGCCATGCACGGACAGGGGGAATGAACACTGAAGCTTTCTTT
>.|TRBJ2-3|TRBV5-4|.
CASSLPAYGKNTDTQYF
TGTGCCAGCAGCCTCCCAGCATACGGCAAAAACACAGATACGCAGTATTTT
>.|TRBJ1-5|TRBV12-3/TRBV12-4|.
CASSRAVGQPQHF
TGTGCCAGCAGCCGTGCGGTTGGTCAGCCCCAGCATTTT